This is a list of T cell receptor beta chains from one sample in a study of cytomegalovirus exposure and HLA in healthy donors. Using immunoSEQ multiplex PCR, the repertoire was profiled, and TCRdb retains in-frame clones only, with some absent. The sample consists of some 200,000 clones, around 84% of them appearing once. The sequenced material came from PBMCs. Receptors originate from a woman aged 18-30 years in good health and CMV-seronegative. The CDR3 runs from the conserved cysteine through the conserved F or W. A D gene is named only where the DNA matches it firmly. Rows give clone size only sometimes, using once, few, many, or a class for an expanded clone.

v_call	j_call	clone_size	d_call	cdr3_aa
TRBV4-3	TRBJ2-2	NA	NA	CASSHVGGADTGELFF
TRBV5-4	TRBJ2-3	NA	NA	CASSLERGTDTQYF
TRBV25-1	TRBJ1-1	few	TRBD1	CASSEYGRGHMNTEAFF
TRBV11-2	TRBJ2-1	NA	TRBD2	CASSPRLAGVANEQFF
TRBV18	TRBJ1-2	NA	TRBD1	CASSRGQGYGYTF
TRBV28	TRBJ1-4	NA	NA	CASSLKGGTHGQIF
TRBV19	TRBJ1-1	NA	TRBD1	CASSGDRGWVSEAFF
TRBV15	TRBJ1-1	NA	TRBD1	CATSNDRGLSAFF
TRBV27	TRBJ1-4	NA	TRBD1	CASSPRGPGQAISGDEKLFF
TRBV2	TRBJ2-1	few	NA	CASSGGGSYNEQFF
TRBV9	TRBJ1-1	NA	NA	CASSVSLTRGSDTEAFF
TRBV18	TRBJ2-3	NA	TRBD2	CASSRGSGTDTQYF